A single sample gave rise to the 32 T cell receptor beta chains below, sequenced in a study of T cells in Graves' hyperthyroidism and ophthalmopathy. There were TCR beta CDR3 regions amplified from RNA transcripts. Using the HTBI primer set, a first-round RT-PCR was run on the TCR CDR3. MiXCR, run by TCRdb on the multiplex PCR reads, gives a single entry per CDR3 protein. This table has about 530,000 distinct CDR3 sequences, 15% to 20% appearing once. Material: blood. The receptors shown here come from a woman in her late teens or twenties with Graves' ophthalmopathy.

This clonotype was recorded at least ten times. The genes are TRBV10-3 and TRBJ1-1; D gene uncertain. The length of the CDR3 is 11 residues. V dropped 10 bases and J dropped 6 bases, with 12 bases sitting between them. The germline gives CDR1 ENHRY, CDR2 SYGVKD. The DNA of the CDR3 is TGTGCCAACAAGGACGGTTCTGAAGCTTTCTTT. Translating it yields CANKDGSEAFF.

There are many counts of this clonotype. The rearrangement joins TRBV28 to TRBJ1-5; tentative D call: TRBD1 (5 bases). Trimming stripped 8 bases from V and 4 bases from J, with 9 bases between. The CDR3 runs to 12 residues. CDR1 is MDHEN and CDR2 is SYDVKM in the germline V gene. The CDR3 reads CASRQSNQPQHF. CDR3 coding DNA: TGTGCCAGCCGACAGTCGAATCAGCCCCAGCATTTT. Using reference TRBV28 and TRBJ1-5 for the parts outside the CDR3, the full variable domain is DVKVTQSSRYLVKRTGEKVFLECVQDMDHENMFWYRQDPGLGLRLIYFSYDVKMKEKGDIPEGYSVSREKKERFSLILESASTNQTSMYLCASRQSNQPQHFGDGTRLSIL.

This clonotype was recorded many times. J is TRBJ2-1 and V is TRBV5-4; D not certain. V lost 1 base and J lost 5, with 16 bases in between. Germline assignment: CDR1 SGHNT and CDR2 YYREEE (reference sequence). The length of the CDR3 is 16 residues. CDR3 nucleotides: TGTGCCAGCAGCTTGTATCGGTCAGAGATAAACAATGAGCAGTTCTTC. This sequence encodes CASSLYRSEINNEQFF.

This clonotype was recorded at least ten times. The DNA for the CDR3 is TGTGCCAGCTTGGGACAGGGGGGAGAAGAGACCCAGTACTTC. This sequence encodes CASLGQGGEETQYF. The chain joins TRBV2 to TRBJ2-5, with 11 bases matching TRBD1. The V and J ends lost 8 bases and 3 bases, in that order; junction bases with no gene match: 5. The CDR3 is 14 residues long. CDR1 is SNHLY, CDR2 FYNNEI, per germline.

This clonotype was found a few times. The chain uses TRBV18 and TRBJ2-7, with D possibly matching TRBD1 (5 bases). The CDR3 totals 17 residues. Trimming cost V 0 bases and J 3 bases, with 18 bases left between them. Germline V lookup: CDR1 KGHSH, CDR2 LQKENI. CDR3 loop: CASSPPNPQDTIYEQYF. The DNA for the CDR3 is TGTGCCAGCTCACCACCAAATCCCCAGGACACGATCTACGAGCAGTACTTC.

There are a few counts of this clonotype. The V gene is TRBV30, the J gene TRBJ1-3; possibly TRBD1 for D (5 bases). Looked up from germline, CDR1 is GTSNPN and CDR2 is SVGIG (reference sequence). CDR3 size: 15 residues. Deletions cut 0 bases from V and 2 bases from J, with 11 bases between. CDR3 bases: TGTGCCTGGAGTGTAGTACAGGTACCTGGAAACACCATATATTTT. It encodes CAWSVVQVPGNTIYF.

This clonotype was observed many times. The chain combines TRBV20-1 with TRBJ2-1; 12 nucleotides match TRBD2. The CDR3 is 15 amino acids. Germline V lookup: CDR1 DFQATT, CDR2 SNEGSKA (reference sequence). The CDR3, as DNA: TGCAGCGCGACTAGCGGGGGCTCGAATAACAATGAGCAGTTCTTC. This gives the protein CSATSGGSNNNEQFF.

There are a few counts of this clonotype. The rearrangement joins TRBV5-4 to TRBJ2-7, with a tentative D call TRBD1 (6 bases). V was clipped by 4 bases and J by 2 bases, with 13 bases between them. Germline loops: CDR1 SGHNT, CDR2 YYREEE (reference sequence). There are 14 residues in the CDR3. Here the CDR3 reads CASSEGQTAYEQYF. The CDR3 bases are TGTGCCAGCAGCGAAGGACAGACCGCCTACGAGCAGTACTTC. Full variable domain (missing parts from reference TRBV5-4 and TRBJ2-7): ETGVTQSPTHLIKTRGQQVTLRCSSQSGHNTVSWYQQALGQGPQFIFQYYREEENGRGNFPPRFSGLQFPNYSSELNVNALELDDSALYLCASSEGQTAYEQYFGPGTRLTVT.

This clonotype occurred many times. The V gene is TRBV6-1, the J gene TRBJ2-7; tentative D call: TRBD1 (5 bases). The CDR3 has 16 residues. Trimming took off 4 bases at V and 3 bases at J, with 19 bases between the two ends. CDR1 is MNHNS, CDR2 SASEGT, per germline. CDR3 coding DNA: TGTGCCAGCAGTGGAACCACAGGAAACTTCGGCTACGAGCAGTACTTC. It codes for CASSGTTGNFGYEQYF.

This clonotype was recorded at least ten times. The chain has TRBV18 and TRBJ1-1; D is possibly TRBD1 (6 bases). Trimming removed 4 bases from V and 0 bases from J, with 12 bases in between. The CDR3 length is 15 residues. Germline CDR1 is KGHSH and CDR2 is LQKENI. CDR3 loop: CASSLHREMNTEAFF. The CDR3 DNA reads TGTGCCAGCTCACTCCACAGGGAAATGAACACTGAAGCTTTCTTT.

This chain joins TRBV4-1 and TRBJ1-2; no reliable D call. The CDR3 covers 17 residues. V dropped 4 bases and J dropped 0 bases, with 18 bases sitting between them. Germline loops: CDR1 MGHRA, CDR2 YSYEKL. In DNA, the CDR3 is TGCGCCAGCAGCCTAGTCCTGGAGGGTTCCGCTAACTATGGCTACACCTTC. It encodes CASSLVLEGSANYGYTF.

A few counts support this clonotype. This sequence joins TRBV5-4 and TRBJ1-1; D not certain. V lost 4 bases and J lost 7, with 8 bases in between. This CDR3 region has 11 residues. The germline V gene encodes CDR1 SGHNT and CDR2 YYREEE (reference sequence). In nucleotides, the CDR3 is TGTGCCAGCAGCGACGGATTTGAAGCTTTCTTT. This sequence encodes CASSDGFEAFF.

Many counts were recorded for this clonotype. The chain combines TRBV30 with TRBJ1-1; TRBD1 is a possible D gene (6 bases). V lost 8 bases and J lost 10, with 23 bases in between. Germline CDR1 GTSNPN, CDR2 SVGIG (reference sequence). This CDR3 has 13 amino acids. In DNA form, the CDR3 reads TGTGCCCCCAGGGGCCGGCAGGCCCCCAGAGCTTTCTTT. Residues: CAPRGRQAPRAFF.

This clonotype has just a few counts. The gene calls are TRBV5-1 and TRBJ2-2; 9 nucleotides align to TRBD1. The CDR3 consists of 15 residues. Germline V gene lookup returns CDR1 SGHRS and CDR2 YFSETQ. Unmatched junction bases numbered 5, after V lost 4 bases and J lost 4 bases. The CDR3 spells CASSVDRGITGELFF. In DNA, the CDR3 is TGCGCCAGCAGCGTTGACAGGGGGATCACCGGGGAGCTGTTTTTT.

The gene calls are TRBV2 and TRBJ1-1; D unresolved. Trimming removed 7 bases at V and 4 bases at J, with 13 bases between. This CDR3 comprises 13 residues. CDR1 SNHLY and CDR2 FYNNEI come from the germline V gene. The CDR3 DNA sequence: TGTGCCAGCACCCTGGATGGGCTCACTGAAGCTTTCTTT. Amino acid sequence: CASTLDGLTEAFF.

This clonotype was found many times. The J gene is TRBJ1-1, the V gene TRBV16; D is ambiguous. CDR1 and CDR2 from the germline V gene are KGHSY and FQNENV. The CDR3 totals 16 residues. Trimming removed 4 bases at V and 0 bases at J, with 15 bases between. CDR3 DNA sequence: TGTGCCAGCAGCCCCTCTACGGGTGTCATGAACACTGAAGCTTTCTTT. It codes for CASSPSTGVMNTEAFF.

The table lists this clonotype with many counts. This chain joins TRBV7-9 and TRBJ2-7; 7 bases line up with TRBD1. J gave up 3 bases and V 5 bases, and 4 bases lay outside the gene matches. Germline loops: CDR1 SEHNR, CDR2 FQNEAQ (reference sequence). The CDR3 is 13 amino acids. CDR3 DNA: TGTGCCAGCAGCCCCGGACAGGACTACGAGCAGTACTTC. This translates into CASSPGQDYEQYF. Complete variable domain (other parts from reference TRBV7-9 and TRBJ2-7): DTGVSQNPRHKITKRGQNVTFRCDPISEHNRLYWYRQTLGQGPEFLTYFQNEAQLEKSRLLSDRFSAERPKGSFSTLEIQRTEQGDSAMYLCASSPGQDYEQYFGPGTRLTVT.

This clonotype was recorded at least ten times. This chain connects TRBV2 to TRBJ2-7; no reliable D call. The germline gives CDR1 SNHLY, CDR2 FYNNEI. V gave up 5 bases and J gave up 3 bases, with 8 bases separating them. The CDR3 covers 12 residues. DNA of the CDR3: TGTGCCAGCAGTTGGTTCGGCTACGAGCAGTACTTC. Translated: CASSWFGYEQYF.

This clonotype was recorded many times. The rearrangement links TRBV28 to TRBJ2-5, with D perhaps matching TRBD2 (6 bases). The CDR3 loop spans 13 amino acids. V lost 5 bases and J lost 6, with 13 bases in between. Looked up from germline, CDR1 is MDHEN and CDR2 is SYDVKM. Here the CDR3 reads CASSDPGLQTQYF. The CDR3, as DNA: TGTGCCAGCAGTGACCCGGGACTTCAGACCCAGTACTTC.

The rearrangement links TRBV11-2 to TRBJ2-3; D tentatively fits TRBD1 or TRBD2 (5 bases each). Germline values: CDR1 SGHAT, CDR2 FQNNGV. V was shortened by 1 base and J by 3 bases, with 8 bases between the two germline ends. This CDR3 comprises 14 residues. Written as DNA, the CDR3 is TGTGCCAGCAGCTTAGTGGGGGAAACAGATACGCAGTATTTT. Protein: CASSLVGETDTQYF.

In its sample, this clonotype was seen many times. J is TRBJ2-1 and V is TRBV7-2; D tentatively fits TRBD1 or TRBD2 (7 bases each). Trimming removed 5 bases from V and 7 bases from J, with 15 bases in between. This CDR3 has 14 residues. Germline loops: CDR1 SGHTA, CDR2 FQGNSA. The CDR3 coding sequence is TGTGCCAGCAGCCCCAGGGGGAGGGAGAATGAGCAGTTCTTC. Translation gives CASSPRGRENEQFF.

This rearrangement joins TRBV9 to TRBJ1-2, with D perhaps matching TRBD1 (6 bases). Looked up from germline, CDR1 is SGDLS and CDR2 is YYNGEE. This CDR3 is 14 amino acids long. V gave up 0 bases and J gave up 6 bases, with 12 bases separating them. CDR3 in amino acids: CASSVGAGADGYTF. For the CDR3, the DNA is TGTGCCAGCAGCGTAGGGGCAGGGGCGGATGGCTACACCTTC.

Only a few counts were recorded for this clonotype. This chain connects TRBV5-1 to TRBJ2-2, with 10 nucleotides matching TRBD1. The germline gives CDR1 SGHRS, CDR2 YFSETQ. J was trimmed by 5 bases and V by 1 base; bases with no gene match: 5. The CDR3 sequence is 16 residues long. The CDR3 DNA is TGCGCCAGCAGCTTGCGACCGGGACAGGGGACCGGGGAGCTGTTTTTT. Protein sequence: CASSLRPGQGTGELFF.

There are many counts of this clonotype. The rearrangement joins TRBV28 to TRBJ1-6, with a weak D call TRBD1 (6 bases). From germline, CDR1 is MDHEN and CDR2 SYDVKM. The CDR3 consists of 17 residues. Trimming removed 6 bases at V and 7 bases at J, with 22 bases between. DNA of the CDR3: TGTGCCAGCAGCCTACCGGGACAAGTAACGAACAATTCACCCCTCCACTTT. Translation: CASSLPGQVTNNSPLHF.

This clonotype was counted at least ten times. The chain carries TRBV6-2 or TRBV6-3 and TRBJ1-2, with D unresolved. The V and J ends lost 2 bases and 0 bases respectively, with 7 bases between them. CDR3 length equals 14 residues. Germline V gene lookup returns CDR1 MNHEY and CDR2 SVGEGT. The CDR3 DNA reads TGTGCCAGCAGTTACCGTCGATCTAACTATGGCTACACCTTC. Protein product: CASSYRRSNYGYTF.

This clonotype was recorded a few times. This chain joins TRBV16 and TRBJ2-1; unclear D gene. V was cut by 1 base and J by 5 bases, with 6 bases left in between. The CDR3 length is 13 residues. Germline-derived CDR1 and CDR2 are KGHSY and FQNENV. CDR3 sequence: CASSQLTDNEQFF. The CDR3 DNA sequence: TGTGCCAGCAGCCAATTAACAGACAATGAGCAGTTCTTC.

This sequence joins TRBV14 and TRBJ2-3; 9 positions match TRBD1. The V gene end was trimmed by 4 bases and the J gene end by 6 bases; junction bases not matched to a gene: 8. Germline loops: CDR1 SGHDN, CDR2 FVKESK. This CDR3 has 15 residues. This CDR3 is CASSPDRGGLDTQYF. The CDR3 region has the DNA TGTGCCAGCAGCCCGGACAGGGGAGGATTGGATACGCAGTATTTT.

This chain joins TRBV2 and TRBJ1-4; 7 positions match TRBD1. Looked up from germline, CDR1 is SNHLY and CDR2 is FYNNEI. This CDR3 region has 14 residues. V shed 6 bases, J shed 0 bases, and the junction held 1 base outside the gene matches. CDR3 loop: CASRTGTTNEKLFF. In DNA form, the CDR3 reads TGTGCCAGCAGGACAGGGACAACTAATGAAAAACTGTTTTTT. Variable domain in full (rest from reference TRBV2 and TRBJ1-4): EPEVTQTPSHQVTQMGQEVILRCVPISNHLYFYWYRQILGQKVEFLVSFYNNEISEKSEIFDDQFSVERPDGSNFTLKIRSTKLEDSAMYFCASRTGTTNEKLFFGSGTQLSVL.

This clonotype was seen at least ten times. The chain uses TRBV7-2 and TRBJ2-7; 7 bases fit TRBD1. This CDR3 contains 14 residues. V was pared by 2 bases and J by 0 bases, with 1 base of the junction left unmatched. Per the germline V gene, CDR1 is SGHTA and CDR2 is FQGNSA. The CDR3 protein is CASSLRGHSYEQYF. Here the CDR3 DNA reads TGTGCCAGCAGCTTAAGGGGGCACTCCTACGAGCAGTACTTC.

This clonotype was counted many times. V is TRBV3-1 and J is TRBJ2-7; 9 bases are shared with TRBD2. Trimming took 4 bases from V and 2 from J; bases not matched to a gene: 6. Germline lookup yields CDR1 LGHDT and CDR2 YNNKEL (reference sequence). The CDR3 is 15 amino acids. In DNA form, the CDR3 reads TGTGCCAGCAGCCCCCAGCGGGAGGCCACCTACGAGCAGTACTTC. It is translated as CASSPQREATYEQYF.

This clonotype was seen at least ten times. This chain uses TRBV3-1 with TRBJ2-2; 11 bases map to TRBD2. Germline assignment: CDR1 LGHDT and CDR2 YNNKEL (reference sequence). The length of the CDR3 is 16 residues. V was clipped by 4 bases and J by 6 bases; unmatched bases: 7. The DNA for the CDR3 is TGTGCCAGCAGCCCGACTACTAGCGGGAGTTCCGGGGAGCTGTTTTTT. Protein product: CASSPTTSGSSGELFF.

The table lists this clonotype with many counts. The V and J genes are TRBV11-3 and TRBJ2-2; D gene unclear. The CDR3 spans 14 residues. Germline V gene sequence: CDR1 SGHNT, CDR2 YENEEA. The V end was cut by 0 bases, the J end by 5 bases, with 7 bases between. Here the CDR3 reads CASSLDTRTGELFF. The CDR3 nucleotides read TGTGCCAGCAGCTTAGATACGCGGACCGGGGAGCTGTTTTTT.